A single TCR beta chain is shown here with its context. Its matching antigen is unknown. Germline CDR1 reads MGHRA; CDR2 reads YSYEKL. The V gene lost 4 bases and the J gene lost 3 bases, with 11 bases spanning the gap. The CDR3 consists of 14 residues. Extraction of total RNA produced a minimum of 5 micrograms from each sample. This record belongs to a study of blood T cells in healthy people across ages. Study-wide findings and caveats: Diversity estimates drawn from one million T cells were deemed underestimates. Among long-lived donors, naive CD4+ cells were more numerous and diversity higher than in aged donors. Percentage of naive T cells showed a strong correlation with TCR beta diversity.

A J-beta primer mix and a sample-barcoded 5' primer were used in a second PCR of about 6 to 12 cycles. TCRdb ran MiXCR on the 5' RACE reads and lists one entry per CDR3 protein. The table lists about 1,500,000 distinct CDR3 sequences, 28% of them singletons, with 7.7% in the top ten. The V and J genes are TRBV4-1 and TRBJ2-3; D ambiguous. The receptor comes from a woman aged 25 to 45 in good health. The sequenced material came from blood. CDR3 bases: TGCGCCAGCAGCCCTTCTTGGAGTACAGATACGCAGTATTTT. Translating it yields CASSPSWSTDTQYF.